What follows are 28 T cell receptor beta chains derived from one specimen sequenced in a study of beta chain features in type 1 diabetes (dated by TCRdb to the late 2010s). Libraries were prepared through the immunoSEQ multiplex PCR assay. The entire isolated RNA was reverse transcribed using the High Capacity cDNA Reverse Transcription Kit, and thus expressed TCRB transcripts were sequenced. TCRdb's version of the immuneACCESS table is confined to in-frame rearrangements and falls short of the full clone set. An unresolved V gene accounts for under half of the shortfall where checked; the remainder is of unknown origin. The sample table holds around 13,000 clones, of which around 43% were seen once. Over 0.95% of the sample comes from the top ten. Sequencing was carried out using stem cell memory CD4+ T cells from blood. The cell subset or site label, as the study defines it: stem cell-like memory CD4+ T cells. These receptors were collected from a man between 18 and 35 years old in good health.

This chain joins TRBV10-1 and TRBJ2-7; 8 nucleotides line up with TRBD1. Germline V lookup: CDR1 WNHNN, CDR2 SYGVQD (reference sequence). J lost 7 bases, V lost 0 bases, and 5 bases had no gene match. This CDR3 has 14 amino acids. The CDR3 sequence: CASSESQGAGEQYF. The DNA of the CDR3 is TGCGCCAGCAGTGAGTCGCAGGGGGCTGGGGAGCAGTACTTC.

This clone was detected only a few times. The V call is TRBV9, the J call TRBJ2-7; a weak D match, TRBD2 (6 bases). V was cut by 3 bases and J by 7 bases, with 14 bases left in between. The CDR3 spans 13 residues. Germline loops: CDR1 SGDLS, CDR2 YYNGEE. The CDR3 DNA reads as TGTGCCAGCAGCGGGGAGGCAGGTTTGGAGCAGTACTTC. Protein: CASSGEAGLEQYF.

Sample share makes this clone medium-sized (0.01 to 0.1%). The chain recombines TRBV19 with TRBJ1-6; no clear D gene. Trimming pared 5 bases from V and 10 bases from J, leaving 9 bases between. Germline V gives CDR1 LNHDA, CDR2 SQIVND (reference sequence). This CDR3 is 12 amino acids long. The CDR3 sequence: CASSGRRSPLHF. The DNA of the CDR3 is TGTGCCAGTAGTGGGAGAAGGTCACCCCTCCACTTT.

The chain carries TRBV6-5 and TRBJ2-3; 8 nucleotides match TRBD2. The CDR3 loop spans 15 amino acids. The germline gives CDR1 MNHEY, CDR2 SVGAGI. Germline trimming cut 8 bases from V and 4 bases from J; bases unmatched to any gene: 11. CDR3 nucleotide sequence: TGTGCCAGCCAATCCGGGGGGGTGGGGTCAGATACGCAGTATTTT. It encodes CASQSGGVGSDTQYF.

The chain recombines TRBV19 with TRBJ1-5, with a weak D call TRBD1 (6 bases). Germline loops: CDR1 LNHDA, CDR2 SQIVND (reference sequence). The CDR3 loop spans 19 amino acids. Trimming removed 11 bases from V and 0 bases from J, with 29 bases in between. The CDR3 sequence is CASFGGGLTRLYSNQPQHF. The CDR3 nucleotides read TGTGCCTCTTTCGGGGGGGGCTTGACAAGGTTATATAGCAATCAGCCCCAGCATTTT.

The chain joins TRBV6-5 to TRBJ2-1; 8 nucleotides match TRBD2. The V segment lost 2 bases and the J segment 7 bases; nucleotides outside the gene matches: 7. CDR1 and CDR2 (germline): MNHEY, SVGAGI. The CDR3 runs 15 residues. The CDR3 DNA sequence: TGTGCCAGCAGTTACGGAGCGGGGGTGCGGAATGAGCAGTTCTTC. This gives the protein CASSYGAGVRNEQFF.

This clone appeared once. The chain uses TRBV9 and TRBJ2-1, with 7 bases that match TRBD1. V shed 0 bases, J shed 2 bases, and the junction held 14 bases outside the gene matches. Germline V gives CDR1 SGDLS, CDR2 YYNGEE. This CDR3 comprises 19 residues. The CDR3 coding sequence is TGTGCCAGCAGCGTAGAGGGGGCCCCTGGGGAAGGAGCCTACAATGAGCAGTTCTTC. Its protein is CASSVEGAPGEGAYNEQFF.

Relative to its sample, this clone is medium-sized. Here the CDR3 DNA reads TGTGCCAGCAGCTTAGGACTAGCGTTAGAGACCCAGTACTTC. Protein product: CASSLGLALETQYF. The chain carries TRBV7-2 and TRBJ2-5; TRBD2 agrees at 8 bases. Germline assignment: CDR1 SGHTA and CDR2 FQGNSA. V lost 1 base, J lost 4 bases, and 2 bases stayed unmatched. This CDR3 spans 14 amino acids.

This clone was seen just once. The chain recombines TRBV7-2 with TRBJ2-1; a possible D gene is TRBD1 (6 bases). Trimming cost V 5 bases and J 4 bases, with 18 bases left between them. Germline-derived CDR1 and CDR2 are SGHTA and FQGNSA. The CDR3 has 16 amino acids. This CDR3 is CASSPSASQGYNEQFF. For the CDR3, the DNA is TGTGCCAGCAGCCCAAGTGCTTCTCAGGGGTACAATGAGCAGTTCTTC.

The V gene is TRBV7-9, the J gene TRBJ2-1, with D perhaps matching TRBD1 (6 bases). This CDR3 region has 16 residues. The germline CDR1 and CDR2 sequences are SEHNR and FQNEAQ (reference sequence). V lost 5 bases, J lost 2 bases, and 16 bases lay in between. In DNA, the CDR3 is TGTGCCAGCAGCAACCGAGACAGGAGTACCTACAATGAGCAGTTCTTC. Encoded protein: CASSNRDRSTYNEQFF. Filled out from reference TRBV7-9 and TRBJ2-1, the complete variable domain reads DTGVSQNPRHKITKRGQNVTFRCDPISEHNRLYWYRQTLGQGPEFLTYFQNEAQLEKSRLLSDRFSAERPKGSFSTLEIQRTEQGDSAMYLCASSNRDRSTYNEQFFGPGTRLTVL.

The CDR3 bases are TGTGCCAGCAGTTATCCCGGGACAGCCTACGAGCAGTACTTC. This sequence encodes CASSYPGTAYEQYF. The chain carries TRBV6-5 and TRBJ2-7; 7 bases match TRBD1. Germline V gene data show CDR1 as MNHEY and CDR2 as SVGAGI. V was pared by 3 bases and J by 2 bases, with 4 bases of the junction left unmatched. The CDR3 loop spans 14 amino acids.

This clone occurred a few times. The chain has TRBV5-1 and TRBJ2-2; D is ambiguous. Germline-derived CDR1 and CDR2 are SGHRS and YFSETQ. CDR3 length: 16 residues. The V end was cut by 0 bases, the J end by 0 bases, with 9 bases between. DNA for the CDR3: TGCGCCAGCAGCTTGGGTGCACAGTCGAACACCGGGGAGCTGTTTTTT. Translating it yields CASSLGAQSNTGELFF.

This clone was observed a few times. J is TRBJ1-5 and V is TRBV7-2; 9 bases are shared with TRBD1. The CDR3 contains 16 residues. Germline CDR1 is SGHTA and CDR2 is FQGNSA. The V segment lost 1 base and the J segment 6 bases; nucleotides outside the gene matches: 7. The CDR3 sequence: CASSLEVGTGTQPQHF. The CDR3 DNA is TGTGCCAGCAGCTTAGAGGTTGGGACAGGGACTCAGCCCCAGCATTTT.

This clone was counted only a few times. This chain links TRBV30 with TRBJ2-5; possible D gene TRBD1, 6 bases. The germline V gene has CDR1 GTSNPN and CDR2 SVGIG (reference sequence). The CDR3 consists of 13 residues. Trimming shortened V by 5 bases and J by 4 bases, and 14 bases separated the two germline ends. The CDR3 DNA sequence: TGTGCCTGGTCTAGGGGGTTTTTAGAGACCCAGTACTTC. Amino acids: CAWSRGFLETQYF.

This chain connects TRBV5-1 to TRBJ2-7, with a tentative D call TRBD1 (5 bases). The CDR3 sequence is 15 residues long. Trimming shortened V by 2 bases and J by 3 bases, and 15 bases separated the two germline ends. Germline V lookup: CDR1 SGHRS, CDR2 YFSETQ. The CDR3 loop reads CASSLPAGIVYEQYF. The CDR3 bases are TGCGCCAGCAGCTTACCAGCAGGGATAGTCTACGAGCAGTACTTC.

This clone has only a few counts. The V call is TRBV5-6, the J call TRBJ2-5, with 7 bases matching TRBD1. Germline lookup yields CDR1 SGHDT and CDR2 YYEEEE. CDR3 length: 14 amino acids. Germline trimming cut 5 bases from V and 4 bases from J; bases unmatched to any gene: 8. CDR3 DNA sequence: TGTGCCAGCAGTGTCAGGGGGAAGGGAGAGACCCAGTACTTC. Its protein is CASSVRGKGETQYF. The variable domain in full, with the rest retrieved from reference TRBV5-6 and TRBJ2-5, is DAGVTQSPTHLIKTRGQQVTLRCSPKSGHDTVSWYQQALGQGPQFIFQYYEEEERQRGNFPDRFSGHQFPNYSSELNVNALLLGDSALYLCASSVRGKGETQYFGPGTRLLVL.

The chain joins TRBV5-1 to TRBJ2-7; TRBD1 matches 12 bases. Per the germline V gene, CDR1 is SGHRS and CDR2 is YFSETQ. The CDR3 length is 13 residues. V shed 5 bases, J shed 6 bases, and the junction held 3 bases outside the gene matches. The CDR3 sequence is CASRRDRGPEQYF. In DNA form, the CDR3 reads TGCGCCAGCAGAAGGGACAGGGGGCCCGAGCAGTACTTC.

This clone was observed a single time. V gene TRBV10-3 combines with J gene TRBJ1-5; possible D gene TRBD1, 5 bases. The V end was cut by 4 bases, the J end by 5 bases, with 9 bases between. There are 13 residues in the CDR3. CDR1 ENHRY and CDR2 SYGVKD come from the germline V gene. CDR3 residues: CAISGQSHQPQHF. CDR3 coding DNA: TGTGCCATCAGTGGACAGAGCCATCAGCCCCAGCATTTT.

The chain links TRBV6-5 to TRBJ2-7; TRBD2 is a possible D gene (6 bases). The CDR3 spans 12 residues. In germline, CDR1 is MNHEY, CDR2 SVGAGI. Trimming removed 6 bases at V and 2 bases at J, with 8 bases between. For the CDR3, the DNA is TGTGCCAGCAGGCGGGGAACCTACGAGCAGTACTTC. Its protein is CASRRGTYEQYF.

This clone was observed a handful of times. The chain links TRBV28 to TRBJ1-5, with D uncertain. The germline V gene has CDR1 MDHEN and CDR2 SYDVKM. V shed 8 bases and J shed 4 bases, with 6 bases lying between them. CDR3 length: 11 residues. DNA for the CDR3: TGTGCCAGCCGGGGAAATCAGCCCCAGCATTTT. It specifies CASRGNQPQHF.

The chain employs TRBV4-1 and TRBJ1-1; D call uncertain. Germline CDR1 reads MGHRA; CDR2 reads YSYEKL. V lost 3 bases, J lost 0 bases, and 11 bases lay in between. This CDR3 region has 15 residues. CDR3 nucleotide sequence: TGCGCCAGCAGCCAGTCCTTTCTAGTGAACACTGAAGCTTTCTTT. Protein product: CASSQSFLVNTEAFF.

This chain connects TRBV15 to TRBJ2-5; 7 bases align to TRBD2. CDR3 length equals 12 residues. The junction had 1 base not matched to a gene; V was cut back by 4 bases and J by 5 bases. Germline assignment: CDR1 LNHNV and CDR2 YYDKDF (reference sequence). CDR3 coding DNA: TGTGCCACCAGCACCGGGGGGGAGACCCAGTACTTC. Translation gives CATSTGGETQYF.

The chain combines TRBV7-9 with TRBJ2-5; the D is unclear. Germline V lookup: CDR1 SEHNR, CDR2 FQNEAQ (reference sequence). Between the trimmed V and J ends, which lost 1 base and 5 bases, there was a span of 11 bases. The CDR3 extends over 14 amino acids. DNA of the CDR3: TGTGCCAGCAGCTTAGAAGCATTGTCGGAGACCCAGTACTTC. Translation gives CASSLEALSETQYF.

This chain links TRBV7-9 with TRBJ2-1; TRBD2 matches 7 bases. Looked up from germline, CDR1 is SEHNR and CDR2 is FQNEAQ (reference sequence). The CDR3 runs to 16 residues. With V trimmed by 2 bases and J by 0 bases, 4 bases remained unmatched. DNA for the CDR3: TGTGCCAGCAGCTTACGGGGGGTTACCTCCTACAATGAGCAGTTCTTC. Translation: CASSLRGVTSYNEQFF.

This clone was found a few times. V usage is TRBV27 and J usage is TRBJ1-4, with 10 bases lining up with TRBD1. J lost 7 bases, V lost 1 base, and 6 bases had no gene match. Germline lookup yields CDR1 MNHEY and CDR2 SMNVEV (reference sequence). There are 16 residues in the CDR3. This CDR3 is CASSLWTGGSLEKLFF. CDR3 bases: TGTGCCAGCAGTTTATGGACAGGGGGGTCCCTTGAAAAACTGTTTTTT.

V usage is TRBV6-6 and J usage is TRBJ1-2; 8 nucleotides match TRBD1. V gave up 6 bases and J gave up 6 bases; unmatched junction bases: 9. CDR3 length: 14 amino acids. Per the germline V gene, CDR1 is MNHNY and CDR2 is SVGAGI (reference sequence). For the CDR3, the DNA is TGTGCCAGCAGCCTAGACAGGGGTAATAATGGCTACACCTTC. This codes for CASSLDRGNNGYTF.

This clone was seen only a few times. This chain links TRBV7-6 with TRBJ2-3, with TRBD1 as a possible D gene (6 bases). Germline-derived CDR1 and CDR2 are SGHVS and FNYEAQ. CDR3 length equals 15 residues. Trimming took 1 base from V and 0 from J, leaving 8 bases between them. The CDR3: CASSLVGASTDTQYF. The CDR3 coding sequence is TGTGCCAGCAGCTTAGTGGGGGCCAGCACAGATACGCAGTATTTT.

This clone has a handful of counts. This rearrangement joins TRBV18 to TRBJ2-1; 7 bases are shared with TRBD1. The V segment lost 5 bases and the J segment 8 bases; nucleotides outside the gene matches: 18. This CDR3 has 17 amino acids. Germline V gene sequence: CDR1 KGHSH, CDR2 LQKENI. The CDR3 sequence: CASSTNRGGFTSDEQFF. The CDR3 DNA follows: TGTGCCAGCTCAACTAACAGGGGTGGTTTTACTTCGGATGAGCAGTTCTTC.